Below are 5 T cell receptor beta chains sequenced from a single sample in a study of T cells in Graves' hyperthyroidism and ophthalmopathy. There were TCR beta CDR3 regions amplified from RNA transcripts. First-round RT-PCR of the TCR CDR3 relied on the HTBI primer set. TCRdb itself ran the multiplex PCR reads through MiXCR, one entry per CDR3 protein. Of 300,000 to 400,000 distinct CDR3 sequences in the sample, roughly 18% are singletons; the top ten hold around 50%. Sequencing used blood. Receptors originate from a woman aged 45 to 65 with Graves' hyperthyroidism.

This clonotype was counted ten times or more. The CDR3 here is CSARDVSRGEQYF. In DNA, the CDR3 is TGCAGTGCTAGAGATGTCAGCCGGGGTGAGCAGTACTTC. The chain employs TRBV20-1 and TRBJ2-7, with D perhaps TRBD2 (5 bases). Germline CDR1 DFQATT, CDR2 SNEGSKA (reference sequence). Trimming removed 0 bases at V and 7 bases at J, with 13 bases between. CDR3 length: 13 residues.

This clonotype was recorded a few times. The chain employs TRBV6-5 and TRBJ2-3; possibly TRBD2 for D (5 bases). CDR1 MNHEY and CDR2 SVGAGI come from the germline V gene. V was clipped by 0 bases and J by 1 base, with 8 bases between them. The CDR3 consists of 15 residues. CDR3 nucleotide sequence: TGTGCCAGCAGTTACTCCCCCGGGGGCACAGATACGCAGTATTTT. Amino acids: CASSYSPGGTDTQYF.

This clonotype has just a few counts. The V call is TRBV30, the J call TRBJ1-1, with D maybe TRBD1 (5 bases). This CDR3 comprises 14 residues. V was shortened by 7 bases and J by 6 bases, with 21 bases between the two germline ends. Germline assignment: CDR1 GTSNPN and CDR2 SVGIG (reference sequence). The CDR3, as DNA: TGTGCCTCGAATTCGGGGCCGGGTGATCCTGAAGCTTTCTTT. This sequence encodes CASNSGPGDPEAFF.

Many counts were recorded for this clonotype. The chain joins TRBV5-1 to TRBJ2-7; tentative D call: TRBD2 (5 bases). Trimming left V 1 base short and J 0 bases short, with 8 bases between. Germline CDR1 SGHRS, CDR2 YFSETQ. The CDR3 is 14 amino acids. CDR3 loop: CASSLSGGSYEQYF. For the CDR3, the DNA is TGCGCCAGCAGCTTGAGCGGCGGCTCCTACGAGCAGTACTTC.

This clonotype was seen at least ten times. The chain uses TRBV3-1 and TRBJ2-2; no firm D call. Between the trimmed V and J ends, which lost 1 base and 7 bases, there was a span of 4 bases. This CDR3 spans 12 amino acids. Germline CDR1 is LGHDT and CDR2 is YNNKEL (reference sequence). CDR3 residues: CASSQAGGELFF. DNA for the CDR3: TGTGCCAGCAGCCAAGCGGGCGGGGAGCTGTTTTTT.